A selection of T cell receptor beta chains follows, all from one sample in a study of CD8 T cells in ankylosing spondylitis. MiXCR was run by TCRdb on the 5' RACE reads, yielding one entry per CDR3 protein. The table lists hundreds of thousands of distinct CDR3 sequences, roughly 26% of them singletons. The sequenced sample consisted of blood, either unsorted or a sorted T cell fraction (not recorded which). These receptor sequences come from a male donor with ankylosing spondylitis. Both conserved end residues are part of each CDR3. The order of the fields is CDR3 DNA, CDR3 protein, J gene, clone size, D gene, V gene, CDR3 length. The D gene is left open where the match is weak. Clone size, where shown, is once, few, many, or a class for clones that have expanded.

TGTGCCACCAGTGATTTTACTAACACTGAAGCTTTCTTT CATSDFTNTEAFF TRBJ1-1 - - TRBV24-1 13
TGTGCCAGCTCACTACGACCGGGACAGGGGTTCACAGATACGCAGTATTTT CASSLRPGQGFTDTQYF TRBJ2-3 few TRBD1 TRBV18 17
TGTGCCAGCAGTCCGATGTCTCTACCTACATCAGAAGAGCAGTTCTTC CASSPMSLPTSEEQFF TRBJ2-1 - - TRBV25-1 16
TGTGCCAGCAGCTTGGGACCGGGGGCCACCGGGGAGCTGTTTTTT CASSLGPGATGELFF TRBJ2-2 few - TRBV7-9 15
TGTGCCAGCAGCCAAGATGTCCGGTCCTACACCGGGGAGCTGTTTTTT CASSQDVRSYTGELFF TRBJ2-2 - - TRBV4-2 16
TGTGCCAGCAGCCAACGAGCGGGCAACCAGCAGTTCTTC CASSQRAGNQQFF TRBJ2-1 - - TRBV3-1 13
TGTGCCAGCAGCTCGGGACTCTATCCACTCGGAGGGGGGGAGACCCAGTACTTC CASSSGLYPLGGGETQYF TRBJ2-5 - - TRBV11-2 18
TGCGCCAGCAGCTTCGAACCCACAGATACGCAGTATTTT CASSFEPTDTQYF TRBJ2-3 - - TRBV5-1 13
TGTGCCAGCAGCCAGGGTCGGGGCTACGAGCAGTACTTC CASSQGRGYEQYF TRBJ2-7 - - TRBV3-1 13
TGCAGTGCAAGGTTGCGGGAGGTCAGCTACAATGAGCAGTTCTTC CSARLREVSYNEQFF TRBJ2-1 - TRBD2 TRBV20-1 15
TGCGCCAGCAGCTCTGGACGAGTAGTGCAGTTCTTC CASSSGRVVQFF TRBJ2-1 - - TRBV5-1 12
TGTGCCAGCAGTTTTTACGGCGGCACCGGGGAGCTGTTTTTT CASSFYGGTGELFF TRBJ2-2 - - TRBV28 14
TGTGCCAGCACCAGACTAGCGGGAGATACCGGGGAGCTGTTTTTT CASTRLAGDTGELFF TRBJ2-2 few TRBD2 TRBV11-2 15
TGTGCCATCAGTGAGTCTGTGGAAAAACTGTTTTTT CAISESVEKLFF TRBJ1-4 - - TRBV10-3 12
TGCAGTGCTCGATACAGGGGGATGAACACTGAAGCTTTCTTT CSARYRGMNTEAFF TRBJ1-1 few TRBD1 TRBV20-1 14
TGTGCCACCAGTGATTATGGGACAGGGCGATCGACCCAGTACTTC CATSDYGTGRSTQYF TRBJ2-5 few TRBD1 TRBV24-1 15
TGCAGCGTTCTCACTGGGGCCAACGTCCTGACTTTC CSVLTGANVLTF TRBJ2-6 few - TRBV29-1 12
TGCAGTGCTACCCGCCGGGACCTCTACAATGAGCAGTTCTTC CSATRRDLYNEQFF TRBJ2-1 - - TRBV20-1 14
TGTGCCATCAGTCAGGGGCTTGGCAATCAGCCCCAGCATTTT CAISQGLGNQPQHF TRBJ1-5 - - TRBV10-3 14
TGCAGCGCCCTAGTCGCGAACACTGAAGCTTTCTTT CSALVANTEAFF TRBJ1-1 few - TRBV29-1 12
TGTGCCAGCAGCGTAGAAGGAGCCTATGGCTACACCTTC CASSVEGAYGYTF TRBJ1-2 few - TRBV9 13
TGTGCCACCAGCACCTTTTCAACTGGAACTAATGAAAAACTGTTTTTT CATSTFSTGTNEKLFF TRBJ1-4 few - TRBV15 16
TGTGCCAGCAGCTCGTACAGGCCCACGAGGGGGACTGAAGCTTTCTTT CASSSYRPTRGTEAFF TRBJ1-1 - - TRBV7-9 16
TGCAGTGCAGAGCCTGAGAGGTACCAAGAGACCCAGTACTTC CSAEPERYQETQYF TRBJ2-5 - - TRBV20-1 14
TGTGCCAGCAGTTCTCCGGGACTAGGGGCAGATACGCAGTATTTT CASSSPGLGADTQYF TRBJ2-3 few TRBD2 TRBV7-9 15
TGTGCCAGCAGCCCGATCTCACTGGGGGGCGAGGGCAATCAGCCCCAGCATTTT CASSPISLGGEGNQPQHF TRBJ1-5 few - TRBV4-2 18
TGTGCCAGCAGCTTGGGACAGCCAGTCTATTACACTGAAGCTTTCTTT CASSLGQPVYYTEAFF TRBJ1-1 few - TRBV5-6 16
TGTGCCAGCAGCCCTGGACAGGGGGCAGGGAACACTGAAGCTTTCTTT CASSPGQGAGNTEAFF TRBJ1-1 - TRBD1 TRBV6-4 16
TGTGCCAGCAGCTTAGATTTAGCGGGAGGGATCAACGAGCAGTACTTC CASSLDLAGGINEQYF TRBJ2-7 few TRBD2 TRBV7-2 16
TGCGCCAGCAGCCTAGGACCGACAGGGGGCGAAGGCTACACCTTC CASSLGPTGGEGYTF TRBJ1-2 - TRBD1 TRBV5-1 15
TGTGCCAGCAGCAGCAGGGGAGTCCAAGAGACCCAGTACTTC CASSSRGVQETQYF TRBJ2-5 - - TRBV7-6 14
TGTGCCAGCAGCCAAGATTGGACAGGGGCAAATTCACCCCTCCACTTT CASSQDWTGANSPLHF TRBJ1-6 - TRBD1 TRBV3-1 16
TGTGCCACCAGTGAGGGAGATACGCAGTATTTT CATSEGDTQYF TRBJ2-3 few - TRBV24-1 11
TGTGCCAGCAGCCAACTGGCCGGGGGAAGTGATGGCTACACCTTC CASSQLAGGSDGYTF TRBJ1-2 - - TRBV7-6 15
TGTGCCAGCAGCCCTCTGACAGGGGGCTCTGGGGCCAACGTCCTGACTTTC CASSPLTGGSGANVLTF TRBJ2-6 - TRBD1 TRBV12-3/TRBV12-4 17
TGCAGTGCTAGCGCCCAAGGGACAGATACGCAGTATTTT CSASAQGTDTQYF TRBJ2-3 - - TRBV20-1 13
TGCGCCAGCAGCGCCCTCACCCCCGGAGCTAGCGGGAGGGCGGATACGCAGTATTTT CASSALTPGASGRADTQYF TRBJ2-3 - TRBD2 TRBV5-1 19
TGTGCCAGCAGCCAAGAGAGGCGTAATGAAAAACTGTTTTTT CASSQERRNEKLFF TRBJ1-4 few - TRBV4-2 14
TGTGCCAGCAGTGAAACCTCGGGCCTAGCGGGTATCGACGAGCAGTACTTC CASSETSGLAGIDEQYF TRBJ2-7 - TRBD2 TRBV6-1 17
TGCGCCAGCACTGGACTAGCGAGCTCCTACAATGAGCAGTTCTTC CASTGLASSYNEQFF TRBJ2-1 few TRBD2 TRBV5-1 15
TGTGCCAGCAGCGCCTACTACACCCATTATCACAATGAGCAGTTCTTC CASSAYYTHYHNEQFF TRBJ2-1 few - TRBV9 16
TGTGCCAGCTCACCGGGACAGCATTACGAGCAGTACTTC CASSPGQHYEQYF TRBJ2-7 - TRBD1 TRBV18 13
TGTGCCTCAAGTGGGACTCGCAATCAGCCCCAGCATTTT CASSGTRNQPQHF TRBJ1-5 few - TRBV12-3/TRBV12-4 13
TGTGCCACCAAGGGACAGGGGGCGCAGGACACTGAAGCTTTCTTT CATKGQGAQDTEAFF TRBJ1-1 few TRBD1 TRBV24-1 15
TGTGCCAGCAGCATATGGGACAGAAATGAAAAACTGTTTTTT CASSIWDRNEKLFF TRBJ1-4 - TRBD1 TRBV5-8 14
TGTGCCAGCAGCCCAAGGGACTTCACAGATACGCAGTATTTT CASSPRDFTDTQYF TRBJ2-3 - - TRBV7-8 14
TGTGCCAGCAGCCAAGGTGCGGGGGCCGTGGGTGAAAAACTGTTTTTT CASSQGAGAVGEKLFF TRBJ1-4 few - TRBV14 16
TGCAGTGCGAGAGACCCGGGACAGGGGGATGAGCAGTTCTTC CSARDPGQGDEQFF TRBJ2-1 - TRBD1 TRBV20-1 14
TGTGCCAGCAGCTTTAGCTTGGGAGATACGCAGTATTTT CASSFSLGDTQYF TRBJ2-3 - - TRBV5-5 13
TGTGCCAGCAGCCCTCTAGGACTAGCGGGGCGCGGGCCCTACGAGCAGTACTTC CASSPLGLAGRGPYEQYF TRBJ2-7 few TRBD2 TRBV11-2 18
TGTGCCACCAGTGACGCTCGACAGGGTAGCACCGGGGAGCTGTTTTTT CATSDARQGSTGELFF TRBJ2-2 - TRBD1 TRBV24-1 16
TGTGCCAGCAGTCGGGGGACAGGGATCTACGAGCAGTACTTC CASSRGTGIYEQYF TRBJ2-7 few TRBD1 TRBV6-1 14
TGTGCCAGCAGCCGGGGACTAGCGGGCTCCCTTGGGGCAGATACGCAGTATTTT CASSRGLAGSLGADTQYF TRBJ2-3 few TRBD2 TRBV11-1 18
TGCGCCAGCAGCCCCCGGGACAGGGCCCAAGAGACCCAGTACTTC CASSPRDRAQETQYF TRBJ2-5 - TRBD1 TRBV5-1 15